Detailed here is one TCR beta chain. It has no known antigen specificity. No much larger clone exists at a distance of one base, and base qualities are not known. The entry originates in a study of cytomegalovirus exposure and HLA in healthy donors (TCRdb year 2017). Context from the whole study: An earlier analysis of some 600 of the donors reported roughly 300 Gb of sequence data and approximately 120 million unique TCR beta sequences obtained from roughly 170 million T cells. The genetic ancestry cluster associated with self-reported Caucasian donors included 81% of the 398 genotyped donors. HLA typing included class I and class II loci at four-digit resolution. In addition to the first cohort of several hundred subjects, a separate validation cohort of 100 to 150 different subjects was used. The later analysis used no new phenotypic data to find candidate immune exposures, relying instead on TCR beta sequences and their occurrence across donors. In a later analysis, previously published TCR beta repertoires from 600 to 850 donors were re-analyzed and high-resolution HLA genotyping was added so that TCR occurrence patterns could be studied. Roughly 5 DR-DQ haplotypes were handled as single units for association and clustering, since linkage in the cohort was strong. To decide whether each TCR beta V gene segment behaved as functional or pseudogenic, an earlier analysis of some 580 of the donors relied on high-throughput TCR beta sequencing. Using immunosequencing, the study profiled T cell repertoires from some 670 subjects and related those repertoires to cytomegalovirus serostatus. Every discovery cohort repertoire had been produced on one sequencing platform. An early release that covered 640 HLA-typed donors contained approximately 300 gigabases of sequencing data and tens of millions of unique TCR sequences. Typing coverage varied by locus: about 620-640 donors for A, B, C, DRB1 and DQB1; 522 for DQA1; 600 to 610 for DPA1; 450 to 480 for DPB1. Across 300 to 400 genotyped donors of the cohort, an average of roughly 200,000 unique TCR beta nucleotide sequences per donor were sequenced, and roughly a sixth of those sequences were non-productive. Alongside the repertoire data, information on donor age, sex, ethnicity and CMV serostatus was compiled. To predict cytomegalovirus infection status, the study combined high-throughput TCR immunosequencing, statistical association of individual TCRs with disease status, and machine learning. The study was designed to test whether signatures of past pathogen exposure could be identified by cataloging public T cell receptors. In a later genetic analysis, genome-wide SNP genotypes for 398 of the 666 donors were used, and that subset was treated as a discovery cohort. What the research found in general, with its limitations: A further reported finding was that TCR beta sequences accurately predicted the HLA-A and HLA-B alleles for most subjects in the first cohort. Strong co-occurrence of HLA alleles, especially DR and DQ, made assigning TCR associations to individual alleles difficult. Some IMGT-functional V segments, including TRBV6-2 and TRBV6-3, could not be distinguished by the 87-base-pair reads and were therefore excluded. A total of roughly 160 TCR beta chains were listed by the study as associated with cytomegalovirus. According to the authors, the approach could potentially be generalized to other disease states and immunological phenotypes. A later analysis found that HLA-associated TCR beta chains were more clonally expanded and had lower generation probabilities than equally common non-associated chains. Three of the identified cytomegalovirus-associated TCR beta chains were confirmed in vitro to be specific for cytomegalovirus antigens. For the cohort, immune exposure information was limited to CMV serostatus. The cohort was sequenced for TCR beta chains only, and without alpha or paired-chain data the features that could be detected were limited. Over 15 rarely observed V segments, including chromosome 9 orphons, were excluded from the earlier analysis of just under 600 of the donors because counts were too low. Linkage disequilibrium might explain the correlated functional status among segregating V segments, but an unknown experimental factor could not be ruled out. HLA typing was unavailable for some donors at each locus, so association tests used only the typed subset. In an earlier analysis of 587 of the donors, most TCR beta V segments were observed in productive rearrangements about 90% or about 30% of the time, broadly matching IMGT annotations. Most CMV-associated TCR beta chains appeared to be HLA-restricted in a later analysis, and the HLA associations seemed to be driven largely by CMV exposure. The sequencing pipeline was judged likely to have produced a cluster of highly shared sequence variants as a technical artifact. Several of the top co-occurrence clusters appeared to be linked to parvovirus B19, influenza, CMV and Epstein-Barr virus, according to a later analysis. The classifier was reported to diagnose cytomegalovirus status with high specificity and sensitivity in both the original cohort and the validation cohort. V-gene and J-gene trimming of TCR beta chains was associated with a missense DCLRE1C variant in a later genetic analysis, and the association was replicated in an independent cohort. Sequencing depth was assumed to be roughly uniform across donors in the presence/absence analyses, though that assumption may not hold. Compared with the roughly 700-donor mean, donors in an Asian-associated ancestry cluster had fewer N-insertions in productive TCRs, according to a later genetic analysis. According to a later analysis, TCR association rates differed among HLA loci, with DRB1 alleles showing the most associated TCRs and HLA-C alleles showing the fewest. At a false discovery rate of 0.05, a later analysis linked 15,000 to 20,000 TCR beta sequences to specific HLA alleles. Most TCR sequences were seen in very few donors, while some public TCRs were found in many individuals.

Library construction relied on the immunoSEQ multiplex PCR assay. A mixture of 60 forward primers for TCR Vbeta segments and 13 reverse primers for TCR Jbeta segments was used in the multiplex PCR. The CDR3 region of rearranged TCR beta genes was amplified from genomic DNA with a multiplex PCR assay. On the Illumina HiSeq System, the amplified TCR beta libraries were sequenced as 87-base-pair reads. The study's processing was this. A later analysis tallied roughly 80 million unique TCR beta chains across the 660 or so repertoires, and approximately 12 million of those chains were shared by two or more donors. Raw reads were error-corrected and collapsed into unique sequences with a nearest-neighbor algorithm that merged closely related sequences to remove PCR and sequencing errors. CDR3 sequences were aligned to IMGT reference sequences to assign V, D and J gene segments. Each retained sequence needed at least a six-nucleotide match to both a V gene segment and a J gene segment. Rearrangements were called productive when the CDR3 lacked stop codons and stayed in frame with V and J; all others were non-productive. CDR3 was defined by IMGT convention, running from the second conserved V-encoded cysteine to the conserved J-encoded phenylalanine. Sequences without an unambiguous match to a single V gene segment were excluded from the earlier analysis of a few hundred of the donors. In an earlier analysis of 587 of the donors, a V segment was called functional when productive rearrangements were above 56.7%, and segregating when the standard deviation between donors exceeded 5%. A statistical classification framework was built for diagnosing cytomegalovirus status from the catalog of TCR beta chain sequences. A later analysis assigned V and J genes by comparing TCR nucleotide sequences with IMGT/GENE-DB human TR gene sequences. Using the TCRdist pipeline, a later analysis assigned CDR3 sequences along with most-parsimonious VDJ recombination scenarios. A later analysis defined each TCR beta chain by its CDR3 amino acid sequence plus V-gene family, and excluded reads lacking a unique V-gene family. A later analysis removed 600 or so highly shared, low-generation-probability nucleotide sequences to deal with suspected cross-contamination and a sequencing artifact. In a later analysis, a clonal expansion index was calculated for each public chain from normalized within-repertoire ranks of inferred template counts. Generation probabilities in a later analysis came from a VDJ recombination model fitted to out-of-frame rearrangements, and those results were checked against IGoR. A later analysis scored TCR-TCR, TCR-HLA and TCR-CMV co-occurrence with hypergeometric tests, applying a repertoire-size bias correction to TCR pairs. In a later analysis, false discovery rates were estimated by permuting HLA or CMV assignments 20 times. In a later analysis, co-occurring TCRs were grouped with DBSCAN, and TCRdist sequence similarity was added when clustering was performed within HLA-allele-positive subsets. For co-occurrence clustering, repertoires with fewer than 30,000 or more than 120,000 public chains were excluded, along with five repertoires with anomalous nucleotide sharing. The immuneACCESS repertoire file appears here via TCRdb, limited to in-frame rearrangements. These files lack a portion of the clones; in checked studies, under half of the deficit traces to unresolved V genes, and the cause of the others is not known. The DNA was the basis for D and trimming; V, J and clone size are from that table. In this sample the table shows approximately 85,000 clones, about four fifths of which occur a single time. Jointly, the top ten make up less than 8% of the sample.

In total, over 600 healthy bone marrow donors made up the cohort. At the time of sampling, all cohort members were nominally healthy, though unrecorded immune exposures were likely present. The donor tested CMV seronegative and was one of the 352 seronegative cohort members. Each donor provided a peripheral blood sample, and peripheral blood mononuclear cells were used for TCR beta sequencing. The Qiagen DNeasy Blood Extraction Kit was used to extract genomic DNA from the blood cell samples. The CDR3 has 16 amino acids, counting the end cysteine and phenylalanine. Only the CDR3 part of the read is kept: 48 bases, read in frame from the first base. V lost 5 bases and J lost 9 bases, and the count of bases not matched to a germline gene is 12. CDR1 and CDR2 (SNHLY, FYNNEI) derive from the germline V gene.

This chain is built from TRBV2 and TRBJ2-1; 11 bases in between match TRBD2. The sequencing input was PBMCs. This receptor was obtained from a man under 40 in good health and CMV-seronegative. The CDR3 here reads CASSPRPSGGNGEQFF. In nucleotide form, the sequence is TGTGCCAGCAGTCCTCGTCCTAGCGGGGGGAACGGTGAGCAGTTCTTC.